This TCR beta chain was recorded in a study of blood T cell repertoires in COVID-19 (TCRdb year 2020). For context, the study as a whole: The collaborator samples originated in the United States, Italy and Spain and spanned the acute and convalescent phases of COVID-19. The sample metadata nearly always contained a de-identified subject ID, COVID-19 status, age in years and sex. The repertoires were made available in a free public database intended to serve as a resource for research on the immune response to SARS-CoV-2. The prospective study material was composed of cDNA or gDNA derived from T cells, B-cell-depleted T cells, or PBMCs. Subjects who had been exposed to COVID-19, were actively infected with it, or had recovered from it provided the deeply sampled blood TCRbeta repertoires that made up the dataset. HLA class I and class II types, where available, came from metadata supplied by the sample provider rather than from assay-based typing. Samples were obtained from the ongoing ImmuneRACE study (first 160 participants) and from 950 to 1,500 subjects provided by 6 global collaborators. Broader findings and caveats from the paper: How much clinical and demographic metadata was included differed by source and by participant, and the metadata was provided uncurated.

Trimming removed 0 bases from V and 6 bases from J, leaving 9 bases between the germline ends. From the cysteine through the phenylalanine, the CDR3 covers 13 amino acids. Only CDR3 DNA remains: 39 bases, in frame from the first base. The germline V gene yields SGHDT for CDR1 and YYEEEE for CDR2. TCRbeta CDR3 regions were amplified from genomic DNA using the immunoSEQ Assay, a bias-controlled multiplex PCR. The authors' pipeline ran thus. The number of nucleated cells in each sample was estimated by amplification of reference gene primers within the assay. To quantify the absolute abundance of each unique TCRbeta CDR3 rearrangement, sequence reads were collapsed and filtered. Productive Simpson clonality was computed per sample as the square root of Simpson's diversity index over productive rearrangements. This immuneACCESS table, as held by TCRdb, lists in-frame sequences with V and J called but not all clones. Of the missing ones, under half trace to an unresolved V gene in checked studies; the others have no known cause. That table furnishes V, J and clone size, whereas the DNA furnished D and trimming. This sample holds about 670,000 clones; 85% to 90% were observed only once. 0.2% to 0.3% of the sample comes from the top ten.

About this clone itself: Its antigen target is currently unknown. Nothing much larger sits one base from this clone, and base qualities are not available.

The collaborating institutions used their own protocols to collect whole blood in K2EDTA tubes. For TCRbeta analysis, collaborators shipped samples in one of three forms: frozen whole blood, isolated PBMCs, or DNA extracted from either of those sample types. The rearranged segments are TRBV5-6 and TRBJ1-2, with the D gene call left open. This receptor was identified in a woman aged 18-29 years with acute or convalescent COVID-19. Specimen: peripheral blood. The CDR3 has the sequence CASSLDRRDGYTF. The nucleotide sequence reads TGTGCCAGCAGCTTGGATAGGAGGGATGGCTACACCTTC.